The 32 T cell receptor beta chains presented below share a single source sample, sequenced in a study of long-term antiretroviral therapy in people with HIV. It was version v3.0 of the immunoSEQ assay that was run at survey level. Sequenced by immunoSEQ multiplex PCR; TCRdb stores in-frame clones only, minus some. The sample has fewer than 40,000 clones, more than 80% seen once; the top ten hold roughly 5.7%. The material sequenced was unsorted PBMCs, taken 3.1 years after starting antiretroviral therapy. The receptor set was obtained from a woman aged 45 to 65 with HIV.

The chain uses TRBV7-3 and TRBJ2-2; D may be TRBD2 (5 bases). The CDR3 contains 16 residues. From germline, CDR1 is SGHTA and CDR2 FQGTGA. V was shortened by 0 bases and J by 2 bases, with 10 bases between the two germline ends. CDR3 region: CASSLTSGLNTGELFF. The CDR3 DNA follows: TGTGCCAGCAGCTTAACGTCAGGACTCAACACCGGGGAGCTGTTTTTT.

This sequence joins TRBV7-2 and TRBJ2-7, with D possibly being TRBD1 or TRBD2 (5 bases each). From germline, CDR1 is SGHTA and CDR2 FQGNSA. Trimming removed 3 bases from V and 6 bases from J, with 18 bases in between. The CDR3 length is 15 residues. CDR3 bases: TGTGCCAGCAGCTTCCAAAGTCAGGGAGTCGGCGAGCAGTACTTC. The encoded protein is CASSFQSQGVGEQYF.

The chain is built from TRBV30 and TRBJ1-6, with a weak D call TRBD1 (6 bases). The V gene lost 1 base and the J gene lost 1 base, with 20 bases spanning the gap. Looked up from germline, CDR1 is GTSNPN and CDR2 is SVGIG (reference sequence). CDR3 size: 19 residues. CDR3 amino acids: CAWSAKTGQLYSYNSPLHF. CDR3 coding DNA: TGTGCCTGGAGTGCCAAGACAGGTCAACTATATTCCTATAATTCACCCCTCCACTTT.

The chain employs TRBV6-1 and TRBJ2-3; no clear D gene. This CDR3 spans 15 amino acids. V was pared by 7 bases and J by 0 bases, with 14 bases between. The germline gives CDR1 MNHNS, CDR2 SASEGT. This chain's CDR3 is CASTTSRISTDTQYF. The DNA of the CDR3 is TGTGCCAGCACTACCAGCCGGATCAGCACAGATACGCAGTATTTT.

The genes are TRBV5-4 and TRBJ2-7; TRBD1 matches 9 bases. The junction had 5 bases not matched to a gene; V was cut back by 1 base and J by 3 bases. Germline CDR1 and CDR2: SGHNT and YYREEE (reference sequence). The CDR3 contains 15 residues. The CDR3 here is CASSLRTGVNYEQYF. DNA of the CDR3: TGTGCCAGCAGCTTGCGGACAGGGGTGAACTACGAGCAGTACTTC.

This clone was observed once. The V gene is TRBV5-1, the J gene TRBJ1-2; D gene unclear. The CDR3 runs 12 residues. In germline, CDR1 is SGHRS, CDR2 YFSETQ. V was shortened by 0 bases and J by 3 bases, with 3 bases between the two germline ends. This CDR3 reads CASSLEDYGYTF. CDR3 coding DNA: TGCGCCAGCAGCTTGGAAGACTATGGCTACACCTTC.

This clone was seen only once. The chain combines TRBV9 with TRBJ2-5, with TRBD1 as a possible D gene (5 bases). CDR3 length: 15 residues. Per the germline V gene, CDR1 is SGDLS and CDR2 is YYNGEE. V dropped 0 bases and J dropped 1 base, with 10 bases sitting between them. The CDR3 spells CASSVGWGLQETQYF. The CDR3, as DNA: TGTGCCAGCAGCGTAGGGTGGGGCCTCCAAGAGACCCAGTACTTC.

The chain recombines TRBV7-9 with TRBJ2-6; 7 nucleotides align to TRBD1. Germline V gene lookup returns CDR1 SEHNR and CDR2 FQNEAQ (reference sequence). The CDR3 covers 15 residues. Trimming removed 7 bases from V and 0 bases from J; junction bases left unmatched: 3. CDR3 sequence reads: CASTPGGSGANVLTF. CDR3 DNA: TGTGCCAGCACCCCAGGGGGCTCTGGGGCCAACGTCCTGACTTTC.

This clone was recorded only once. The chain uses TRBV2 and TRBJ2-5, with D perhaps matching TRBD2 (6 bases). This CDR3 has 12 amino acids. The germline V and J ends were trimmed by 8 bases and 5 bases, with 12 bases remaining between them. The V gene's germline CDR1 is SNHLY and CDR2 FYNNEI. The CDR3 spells CASVDGGETQYF. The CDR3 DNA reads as TGTGCCAGCGTGGACGGAGGGGAGACCCAGTACTTC.

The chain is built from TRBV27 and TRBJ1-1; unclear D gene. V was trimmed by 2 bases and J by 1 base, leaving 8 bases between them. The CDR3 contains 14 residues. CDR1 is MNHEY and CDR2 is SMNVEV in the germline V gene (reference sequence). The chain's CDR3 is CASSLGHRNTEAFF. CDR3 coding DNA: TGTGCCAGCAGTTTAGGGCACCGGAACACTGAAGCTTTCTTT.

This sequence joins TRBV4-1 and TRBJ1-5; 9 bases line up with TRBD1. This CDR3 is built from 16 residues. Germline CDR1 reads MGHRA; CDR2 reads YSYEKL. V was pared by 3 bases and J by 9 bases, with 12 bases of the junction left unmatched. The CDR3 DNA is TGCGCCAGCAGCCAGGTAGACAGGGGGGAGGAGCGGCCCCAGCATTTT. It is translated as CASSQVDRGEERPQHF.

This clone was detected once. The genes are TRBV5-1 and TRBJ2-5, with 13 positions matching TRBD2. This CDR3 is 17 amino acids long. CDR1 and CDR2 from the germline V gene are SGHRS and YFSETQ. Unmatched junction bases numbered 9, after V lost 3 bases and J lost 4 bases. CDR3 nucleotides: TGCGCCAGCAGCTCCATACTAGCGGGGGGGCCTGGAGAGACCCAGTACTTC. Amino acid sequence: CASSSILAGGPGETQYF.

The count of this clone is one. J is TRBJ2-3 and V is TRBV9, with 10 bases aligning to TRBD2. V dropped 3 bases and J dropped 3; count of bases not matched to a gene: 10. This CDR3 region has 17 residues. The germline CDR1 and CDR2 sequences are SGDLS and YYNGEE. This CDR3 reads CASSARSGGAGTDTQYF. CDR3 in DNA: TGTGCCAGCAGCGCTCGCAGCGGGGGGGCCGGTACAGATACGCAGTATTTT.

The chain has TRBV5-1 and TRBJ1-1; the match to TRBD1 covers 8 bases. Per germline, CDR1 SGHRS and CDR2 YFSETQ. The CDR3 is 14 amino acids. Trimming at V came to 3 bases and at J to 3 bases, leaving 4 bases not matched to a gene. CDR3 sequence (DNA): TGCGCCAGCAGCTCCCAGGGGGCGGACACTGAAGCTTTCTTT. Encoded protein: CASSSQGADTEAFF.

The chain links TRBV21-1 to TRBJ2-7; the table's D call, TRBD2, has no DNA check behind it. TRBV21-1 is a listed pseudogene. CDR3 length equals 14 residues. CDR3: CASPGLDWVYEQYF. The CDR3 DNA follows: TGTGCCAGCCCGGGACTAGACTGGGTGTACGAGCAGTACTTC.

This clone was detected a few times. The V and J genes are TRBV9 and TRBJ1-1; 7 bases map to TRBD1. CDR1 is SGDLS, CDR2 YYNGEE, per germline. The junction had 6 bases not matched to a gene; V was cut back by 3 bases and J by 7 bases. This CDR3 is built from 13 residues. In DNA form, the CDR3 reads TGTGCCAGCAGCGGATACCGGGACAGTGAAGCTTTCTTT. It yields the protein CASSGYRDSEAFF. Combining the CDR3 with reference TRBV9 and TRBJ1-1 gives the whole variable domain DSGVTQTPKHLITATGQRVTLRCSPRSGDLSVYWYQQSLDQGLQFLIQYYNGEERAKGNILERFSAQQFPDLHSELNLSSLELGDSALYFCASSGYRDSEAFFGQGTRLTVV.

CDR3 nucleotide sequence: TGCGCCAGCAGTCCGGGGACGGAATCCTACGAGCAGTACTTC. This sequence encodes CASSPGTESYEQYF. The rearrangement links TRBV23-1 to TRBJ2-7; D may match TRBD1 or TRBD2 (5 bases each). TRBV23-1 is identified as an open reading frame with a role that is uncertain. V lost 4 bases, J lost 1 base, and 11 bases lay in between. This CDR3 region has 14 residues.

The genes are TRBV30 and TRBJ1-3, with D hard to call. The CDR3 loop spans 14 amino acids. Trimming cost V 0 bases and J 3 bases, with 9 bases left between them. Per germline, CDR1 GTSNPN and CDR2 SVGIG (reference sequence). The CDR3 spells CAWSVLPVGNTIYF. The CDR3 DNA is TGTGCCTGGAGTGTACTTCCGGTTGGAAACACCATATATTTT.

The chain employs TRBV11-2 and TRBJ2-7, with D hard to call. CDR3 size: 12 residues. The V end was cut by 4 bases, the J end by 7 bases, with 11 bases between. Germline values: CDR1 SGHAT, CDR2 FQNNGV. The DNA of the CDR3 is TGTGCCAGCAGCTACCATTTAAGGGAGCAGTACTTC. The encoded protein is CASSYHLREQYF.

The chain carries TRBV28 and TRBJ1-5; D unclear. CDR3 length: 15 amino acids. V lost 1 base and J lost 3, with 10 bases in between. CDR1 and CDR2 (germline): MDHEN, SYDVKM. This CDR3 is CASSLSAANNQPQHF. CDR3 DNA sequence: TGTGCCAGCAGTTTATCGGCAGCTAACAATCAGCCCCAGCATTTT.

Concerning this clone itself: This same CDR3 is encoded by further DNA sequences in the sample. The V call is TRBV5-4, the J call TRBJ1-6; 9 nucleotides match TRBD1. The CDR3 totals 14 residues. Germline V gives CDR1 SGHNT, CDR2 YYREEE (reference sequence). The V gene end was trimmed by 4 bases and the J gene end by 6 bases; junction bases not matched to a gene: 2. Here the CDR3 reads CASSLGQGNSPLHF. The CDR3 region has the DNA TGTGCCAGCAGCCTGGGACAGGGTAATTCACCCCTCCACTTT.

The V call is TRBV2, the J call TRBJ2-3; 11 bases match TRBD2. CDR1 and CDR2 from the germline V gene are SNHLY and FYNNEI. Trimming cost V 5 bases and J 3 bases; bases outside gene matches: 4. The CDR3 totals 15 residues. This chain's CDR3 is CASSSRTSGTDTQYF. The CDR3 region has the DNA TGTGCCAGCAGTAGCCGGACTAGCGGGACAGATACGCAGTATTTT.

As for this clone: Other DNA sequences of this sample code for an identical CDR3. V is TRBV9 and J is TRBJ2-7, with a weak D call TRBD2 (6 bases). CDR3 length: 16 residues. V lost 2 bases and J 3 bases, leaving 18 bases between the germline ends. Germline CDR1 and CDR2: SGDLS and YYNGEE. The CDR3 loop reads CASSVTYAGTLYEQYF. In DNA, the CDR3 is TGTGCCAGCAGCGTGACTTACGCAGGGACTCTCTACGAGCAGTACTTC.

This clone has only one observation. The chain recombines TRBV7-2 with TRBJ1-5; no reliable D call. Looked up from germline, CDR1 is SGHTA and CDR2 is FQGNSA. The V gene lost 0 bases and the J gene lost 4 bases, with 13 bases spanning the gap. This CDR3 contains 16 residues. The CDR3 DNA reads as TGTGCCAGCAGCTTAGCGGTGAGGGTGGGAAATCAGCCCCAGCATTTT. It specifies CASSLAVRVGNQPQHF.

CDR3 in DNA: TGTGCCAGCAGATTTATGAACACTGAAGCTTTCTTT. Translated: CASRFMNTEAFF. The rearrangement links TRBV11-2 to TRBJ1-1; no clear D. Germline V gene sequence: CDR1 SGHAT, CDR2 FQNNGV. This CDR3 contains 12 residues. V gave up 6 bases and J gave up 0 bases, with 5 bases separating them. Based on the CDR3 plus reference TRBV11-2 and TRBJ1-1, the full variable domain is EAGVAQSPRYKIIEKRQSVAFWCNPISGHATLYWYQQILGQGPKLLIQFQNNGVVDDSQLPKDRFSAERLKGVDSTLKIQPAKLEDSAVYLCASRFMNTEAFFGQGTRLTVV.

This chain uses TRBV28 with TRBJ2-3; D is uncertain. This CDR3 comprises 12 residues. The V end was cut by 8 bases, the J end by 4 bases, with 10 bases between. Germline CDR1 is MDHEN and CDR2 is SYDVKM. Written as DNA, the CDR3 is TGTGCCAGCGCGGACGAACCAGATACGCAGTATTTT. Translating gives CASADEPDTQYF.

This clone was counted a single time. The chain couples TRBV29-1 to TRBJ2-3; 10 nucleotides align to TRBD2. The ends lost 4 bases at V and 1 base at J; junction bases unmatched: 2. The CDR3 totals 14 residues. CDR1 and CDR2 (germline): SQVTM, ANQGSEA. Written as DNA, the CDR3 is TGCAGCGTTGGAAGCGGGGGGGGCACAGATACGCAGTATTTT. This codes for CSVGSGGGTDTQYF.

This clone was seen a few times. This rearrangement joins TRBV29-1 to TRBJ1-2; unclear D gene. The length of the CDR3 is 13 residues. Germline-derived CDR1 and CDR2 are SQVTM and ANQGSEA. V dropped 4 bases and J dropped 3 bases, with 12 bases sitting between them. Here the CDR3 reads CSVGGISDYGYTF. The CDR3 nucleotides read TGCAGCGTTGGAGGTATCTCCGACTATGGCTACACCTTC. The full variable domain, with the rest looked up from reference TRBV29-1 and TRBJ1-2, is SAVISQKPSRDICQRGTSLTIQCQVDSQVTMMFWYRQQPGQSLTLIATANQGSEATYESGFVIDKFPISRPNLTFSTLTVSNMSPEDSSIYLCSVGGISDYGYTFGSGTRLTVV.

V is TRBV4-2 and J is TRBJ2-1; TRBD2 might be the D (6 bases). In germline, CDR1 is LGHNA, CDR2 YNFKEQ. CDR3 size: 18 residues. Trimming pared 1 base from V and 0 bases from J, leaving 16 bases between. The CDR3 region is CASSQGYGSGASYNEQFF. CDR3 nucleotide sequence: TGTGCCAGCAGCCAAGGGTACGGTAGCGGTGCCTCCTACAATGAGCAGTTCTTC.

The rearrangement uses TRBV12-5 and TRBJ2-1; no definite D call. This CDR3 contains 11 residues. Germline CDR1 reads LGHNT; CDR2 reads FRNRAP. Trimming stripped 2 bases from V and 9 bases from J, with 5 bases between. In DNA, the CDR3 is TGTGCTAGTGGTTTGACTATTGAGCAGTTCTTC. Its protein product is CASGLTIEQFF.

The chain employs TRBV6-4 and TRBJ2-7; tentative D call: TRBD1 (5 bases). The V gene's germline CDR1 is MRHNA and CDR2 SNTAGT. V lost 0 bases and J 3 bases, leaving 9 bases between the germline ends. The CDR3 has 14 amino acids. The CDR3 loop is CASSDSRTGYEQYF. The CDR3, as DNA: TGTGCCAGCAGTGACTCGAGAACAGGCTACGAGCAGTACTTC.

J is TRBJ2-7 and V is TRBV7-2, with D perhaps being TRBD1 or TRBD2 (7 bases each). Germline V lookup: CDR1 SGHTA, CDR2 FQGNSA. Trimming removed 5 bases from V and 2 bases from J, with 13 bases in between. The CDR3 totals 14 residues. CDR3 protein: CASSPRGGTYEQYF. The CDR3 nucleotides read TGTGCCAGCAGCCCCAGGGGGGGAACCTACGAGCAGTACTTC.